One T cell receptor beta chain is described in this entry. The source of the sample is a study of tumour-infiltrating T cells in Burkitt lymphoma. The overall study: Overall and progression-free survival were predicted by productive clonality.

Clones were read by immunoSEQ multiplex PCR, and TCRdb kept only the in-frame ones, dropping some. The sample lists around 4,500 clones; under 25% were seen once. The specimen sequenced was tumor tissue. The origin of this receptor is a human donor with diffuse large B-cell lymphoma.

CDR3 loop: CASSLSGGRSSGANVLTF. CDR3 DNA: TGTGCCAGCAGCTTAAGTGGGGGACGGAGCTCTGGGGCCAACGTCCTGACTTTC. This chain links TRBV7-9 with TRBJ2-6; D may correspond to TRBD1 or TRBD2 (5 bases each). Trimming stripped 2 bases from V and 0 bases from J, with 14 bases between. This CDR3 comprises 18 residues. CDR1 SEHNR and CDR2 FQNEAQ come from the germline V gene (reference sequence).